Reported below is one T cell receptor beta chain. TCRdb reprocessed the PCR reads via MiXCR. This table holds 15,000 to 20,000 clones, 30% to 35% found once. The data were taken from a study of metastatic and nonmetastatic thyroid tumors. The CDR3 length is 13 residues. Trimming took 1 base from V and 3 from J; bases not matched to a gene: 1. Germline CDR1 and CDR2: DFQATT and SNEGSKA (reference sequence). All patients reached thyroid surgery having received no treatment beforehand. The receptor's source is a female donor with papillary thyroid cancer or a benign thyroid nodule (not recorded which). Some clones in this sample may be carry-over from other donors' samples. This chain uses TRBV20-1 with TRBJ2-7; TRBD1 matches 9 bases. The sequenced sample was adjacent normal tissue. CDR3 sequence (DNA): TGCAGTGCTAGAGGGGACAGGGACTACGAGCAGTACTTC. Encoded protein: CSARGDRDYEQYF.